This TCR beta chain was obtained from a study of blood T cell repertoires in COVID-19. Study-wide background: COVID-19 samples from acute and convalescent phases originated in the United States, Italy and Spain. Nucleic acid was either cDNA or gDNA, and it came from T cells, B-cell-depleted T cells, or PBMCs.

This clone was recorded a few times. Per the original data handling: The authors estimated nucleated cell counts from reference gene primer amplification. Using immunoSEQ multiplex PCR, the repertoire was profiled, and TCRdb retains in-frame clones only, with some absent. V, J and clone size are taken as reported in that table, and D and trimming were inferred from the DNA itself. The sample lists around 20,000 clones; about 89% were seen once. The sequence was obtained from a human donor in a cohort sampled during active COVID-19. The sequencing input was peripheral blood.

The CDR3 here is CASSPGTSNEQYV. CDR3 in DNA: TGTGCCAGCAGCCCCGGGACTAGCAACGAGCAGTACGTC. The V and J genes are TRBV3-1 (or the pseudogene TRBV3-2) and TRBJ2-7, with 9 bases that match TRBD2. The J segment lost 5 bases and the V segment lost 4 bases, leaving 3 bases of the junction unmatched. The CDR3 runs 13 residues. Germline V CDR1 and CDR2: LGHDT, YNNKEL (reference sequence).